These T cell receptor beta chains were read from a single sample in a study of blood T cell repertoires in COVID-19. Measured with immunoSEQ multiplex PCR; TCRdb has only the in-frame clones, and not every one. The sample yields about 320,000 clones, approximately 88% seen once. The sample comprised PBMCs or T cells enriched from blood (not recorded which). These receptors were taken from a man in his sixties who had recovered from COVID-19. CDR3s include the opening cysteine and the closing phenylalanine or tryptophan. The D gene is left open where the match is weak. Size values are once, few and many counts, or a class for expanded clones, and some rows have none.

TRBV9	NA	14	TRBJ2-1	NA	CASSAHYSYNEQFF	TGTGCCAGCAGCGCACACTATTCCTACAATGAGCAGTTCTTC
TRBV19	NA	14	TRBJ2-2	NA	CASTGGSGTGELFF	TGTGCCAGTACAGGGGGTAGCGGCACCGGGGAGCTGTTTTTT
TRBV6-2/TRBV6-3	TRBD2	16	TRBJ2-3	NA	CASSSGTSGSLDTQYF	TGTGCCAGCAGTTCCGGGACTAGCGGGAGCCTAGATACGCAGTATTTT
TRBV5-1	NA	16	TRBJ1-5	few	CASSLDGGRGNQPQHF	TGCGCCAGCAGCTTGGACGGGGGGCGGGGAAATCAGCCCCAGCATTTT
TRBV9	NA	15	TRBJ2-3	NA	CASRPFSQGTDTQYF	TGTGCCAGCAGGCCCTTTTCCCAGGGCACAGATACGCAGTATTTT
TRBV5-1	NA	15	TRBJ2-7	NA	CASSLGLRGIYEQYF	TGCGCCAGCAGCTTGGGTCTCAGGGGCATCTACGAGCAGTACTTC
TRBV11-2	NA	12	TRBJ2-5	NA	CASSLAGRTQYF	TGTGCCAGCAGCTTAGCGGGTCGGACCCAGTACTTC
TRBV5-1	TRBD2	16	TRBJ2-1	once	CASSLQTGGLAEEQFF	TGCGCCAGCAGCCTTCAAACGGGAGGGCTTGCTGAGGAGCAGTTCTTC
TRBV4-2	NA	16	TRBJ1-4	NA	CASSQENRVERGKLFF	TGTGCCAGCAGCCAAGAGAATAGGGTAGAGCGGGGAAAACTGTTTTTT
TRBV11-2	TRBD1	17	TRBJ1-4	NA	CASSTRDRGTTNEKLFF	TGTGCCAGCAGCACTCGGGACAGGGGCACAACTAATGAAAAACTGTTTTTT
TRBV6-5	TRBD1	15	TRBJ1-6	NA	CASRNRGKNNSPLHF	TGTGCCAGCAGAAACAGGGGGAAAAATAATTCACCCCTCCACTTT
TRBV23-1	TRBD1	18	TRBJ1-3	few	CASTKEKQGESSGNTIYF	TGCGCCAGCACCAAAGAAAAACAGGGGGAGAGCTCTGGAAACACCATATATTTT
TRBV7-9	NA	15	TRBJ1-6	NA	CASSLDLGAQSPLHF	TGTGCCAGCAGCTTAGATCTCGGAGCGCAATCACCCCTCCACTTT
TRBV7-9	NA	16	TRBJ2-3	NA	CASTFHSGLSPDTQYF	TGTGCCAGCACCTTTCACTCGGGACTTAGCCCAGATACGCAGTATTTT
TRBV29-1	TRBD2	14	TRBJ2-3	once	CSVKTSGSTDTQYF	TGCAGCGTTAAGACTAGCGGGAGCACAGATACGCAGTATTTT
TRBV5-1	TRBD1	16	TRBJ2-7	NA	CASSFSGDREAYEQYF	TGCGCCAGCAGCTTTTCGGGGGACAGGGAAGCCTACGAGCAGTACTTC
TRBV20-1	TRBD2	16	TRBJ2-7	NA	CSASLLAGEKSYEQYF	TGCAGTGCTAGTCTGCTAGCGGGAGAAAAAAGCTACGAGCAGTACTTC
TRBV10-3	TRBD1	14	TRBJ1-5	NA	CATDGTGGGQPQHF	TGTGCCACTGACGGGACAGGGGGAGGTCAGCCCCAGCATTTT
TRBV21-1	NA	14	TRBJ2-6	NA	CASRNRAGANVLTF	TGTGCCAGCAGAAATCGGGCTGGGGCCAACGTCCTGACTTTC
TRBV28	NA	15	TRBJ1-5	NA	CASSLAGIRNQPQHF	TGTGCCAGCAGTTTAGCAGGGATACGAAATCAGCCCCAGCATTTT
TRBV6-2/TRBV6-3	NA	12	TRBJ2-1	NA	CASSHDIHEQFF	TGTGCCAGCAGCCACGACATCCATGAGCAGTTCTTC
TRBV21-1	NA	21	TRBJ2-2	NA	CASSKETSGTSGRITTGELFF	TGTGCCAGCAGCAAAGAGACCTCGGGGACTAGCGGGAGGATAACGACCGGGGAGCTGTTTTTT
TRBV18	TRBD1	13	TRBJ2-5	NA	CASSRDRGETQYF	TGTGCCAGCTCACGGGACAGGGGAGAGACCCAGTACTTC
TRBV18	TRBD2	15	TRBJ2-1	NA	CASSPGLASYNEQFF	TGTGCCAGCTCACCGGGACTAGCCTCCTACAATGAGCAGTTCTTC
TRBV18	TRBD1	16	TRBJ2-1	once	CASSLLGQGSYNEQFF	TGTGCCAGCTCACTACTGGGACAGGGGTCCTACAATGAGCAGTTCTTC
TRBV5-1	NA	16	TRBJ1-2	NA	CASNPTPQGSESGYTF	TGCGCCAGCAACCCCACCCCCCAGGGGAGCGAGTCTGGCTACACCTTC
TRBV7-6	TRBD1	15	TRBJ2-2	NA	CASSLGQAGTGELFF	TGTGCCAGCAGCTTGGGACAGGCCGGCACCGGGGAGCTGTTTTTT
TRBV2	TRBD2	13	TRBJ2-2	NA	CASRGTSFGELFF	TGTGCCAGCAGAGGGACTAGCTTCGGGGAGCTGTTTTTT
TRBV15	NA	16	TRBJ2-7	NA	CATSRDLTGSSYEQYF	TGTGCCACCAGCAGAGATCTGACGGGTAGCTCCTACGAGCAGTACTTC
TRBV30	NA	13	TRBJ1-1	NA	CAWSARRSTEAFF	TGTGCCTGGAGTGCTCGTCGGAGCACTGAAGCTTTCTTT
TRBV4-2	TRBD2	17	TRBJ2-1	NA	CASSLGTSPLTYNEQFF	TGTGCCAGCAGCCTGGGGACTAGCCCACTAACCTACAATGAGCAGTTCTTC
TRBV28	NA	15	TRBJ2-3	once	CASSTTGSEGDTQYF	TGTGCCAGCAGTACAACAGGGTCTGAAGGAGATACGCAGTATTTT
TRBV6-4	TRBD1	19	TRBJ2-7	NA	CASSAAGTGRARPTYEQYF	TGTGCCAGCAGTGCCGCCGGGACAGGGAGGGCCAGGCCAACCTACGAGCAGTACTTC
TRBV3-1/TRBV3-2	NA	13	TRBJ2-7	NA	CASSQDGAYEQYF	TGTGCCAGCAGCCAAGACGGTGCCTACGAGCAGTACTTC
TRBV9	TRBD1	15	TRBJ1-2	NA	CASSGGQEQGYGYTF	TGTGCCAGCAGCGGAGGACAGGAGCAAGGCTATGGCTACACCTTC
TRBV9	TRBD2	14	TRBJ2-2	NA	CASSVGTSTGELFF	TGTGCCAGCAGCGTCGGGACTAGTACCGGGGAGCTGTTTTTT
TRBV5-6	TRBD2	15	TRBJ2-5	NA	CASSGGLAVLETQYF	TGTGCCAGCAGCGGGGGTCTAGCGGTTCTAGAGACCCAGTACTTC
TRBV6-6	NA	15	TRBJ1-5	NA	CASSYDGGGNQPQHF	TGTGCCAGCAGTTACGACGGAGGGGGCAATCAGCCCCAGCATTTT
TRBV4-2	NA	17	TRBJ2-3	NA	CASSPEGEGGATDTQYF	TGTGCCAGCAGCCCAGAGGGGGAGGGAGGGGCCACAGATACGCAGTATTTT
TRBV3-1/TRBV3-2	TRBD1	15	TRBJ2-2	NA	CASSPRQGETGELFF	TGTGCCAGCAGCCCACGACAGGGGGAGACCGGGGAGCTGTTTTTT
TRBV28	NA	15	TRBJ2-4	NA	CASSLWGDNKNIQYF	TGTGCCAGCAGTTTATGGGGGGACAACAAAAACATTCAGTACTTC
TRBV6-5	TRBD2	14	TRBJ2-2	few	CATQAGGETGELFF	TGTGCCACCCAAGCGGGAGGGGAAACCGGGGAGCTGTTTTTT
TRBV11-3	NA	15	TRBJ2-3	NA	CASSLAGVGTDTQYF	TGTGCCAGCAGCTTAGCGGGGGTAGGCACAGATACGCAGTATTTT
TRBV5-8	NA	14	TRBJ2-1	NA	CASSLIGGPNEQFF	TGTGCCAGCAGCTTGATAGGGGGACCCAATGAGCAGTTCTTC
TRBV18	TRBD1	13	TRBJ1-4	NA	CASSRDSFEKLFF	TGTGCCAGCTCACGGGACAGTTTTGAAAAACTGTTTTTT
TRBV5-1	NA	14	TRBJ1-5	NA	CASSLVGSDQPQHF	TGCGCCAGCAGCTTGGTTGGCAGCGATCAGCCCCAGCATTTT
TRBV24-1	TRBD1	16	TRBJ2-3	NA	CATSDRDSTSTDTQYF	TGTGCCACCAGTGACCGGGACAGTACTAGCACAGATACGCAGTATTTT
TRBV7-2	NA	14	TRBJ2-7	NA	CASSLTGSSYEQYF	TGTGCCAGCAGCTTAACAGGGAGCTCCTACGAGCAGTACTTC
TRBV3-1/TRBV3-2	NA	12	TRBJ2-5	NA	CASSHNQETQYF	TGTGCCAGCAGCCACAATCAAGAGACCCAGTACTTC
TRBV5-1	TRBD1	14	TRBJ1-3	NA	CASSSGGDGNTIYF	TGCGCCAGCAGCTCAGGGGGAGATGGAAACACCATATATTTT
TRBV19	NA	17	TRBJ2-7	NA	CASSIGGGGRLSYEQYF	TGTGCCAGTAGTATAGGAGGAGGCGGACGCCTCTCCTACGAGCAGTACTTC
TRBV28	TRBD2	16	TRBJ2-3	NA	CASSPTGTSGRDTQYF	TGTGCCAGCAGTCCCACCGGGACTAGCGGGAGGGATACGCAGTATTTT
TRBV9	TRBD1	15	TRBJ1-2	NA	CASSSRQGVYYGYTF	TGTGCCAGCAGCTCCCGACAGGGGGTTTACTATGGCTACACCTTC
TRBV27	NA	14	TRBJ1-1	few	CASASEGGFTEAFF	TGTGCCAGTGCGTCGGAAGGGGGATTCACTGAAGCTTTCTTT
TRBV5-1	TRBD2	15	TRBJ2-1	NA	CASSPPGLAGKEQFF	TGCGCCAGCAGCCCCCCGGGACTAGCGGGAAAGGAGCAGTTCTTC